The rows below give T cell receptor beta chains drawn from one sample of a study of blood T cell repertoires in COVID-19. The repertoire was sequenced with immunoSEQ multiplex PCR; TCRdb's copy has only in-frame clones and lacks some. The repertoire holds fewer than 250,000 clones, roughly 84% seen once, with approximately 7.3% in the top ten. Material for sequencing was PBMCs or T cells enriched from blood (not recorded which). The receptor set was obtained from a man aged 25 to 40 in a cohort exposed to, infected with or recovered from COVID-19 (not recorded which). CDR3s include the opening cysteine and the closing phenylalanine or tryptophan. A D gene is named only where the DNA matches it firmly. Part of the rows lack a size; the others show once, few, many or a class for expanded clones.

v_gene,abundance,j_gene,d_gene,CDR3nt,CDR3aa
TRBV28,NA,TRBJ1-3,TRBD1,TGTGCCAGCAGTCTGACAGGGAACCTGGGAAACACCATATATTTT,CASSLTGNLGNTIYF
TRBV6-5,once,TRBJ2-2,TRBD1,TGTGCCAGCAACAGGGACAGAACGAACACCGGGGAGCTGTTTTTT,CASNRDRTNTGELFF
TRBV7-9,NA,TRBJ2-7,NA,TGTGCCAGCAGCCTAGGGTCGGGGTCAGCCTACGAGCAGTACTTC,CASSLGSGSAYEQYF
TRBV3-1/TRBV3-2,NA,TRBJ2-2,NA,TGTGCCAGCAGGCTCACTAGCATAAACACCGGGGAGCTGTTTTTT,CASRLTSINTGELFF
TRBV18,NA,TRBJ2-5,NA,TGTGCCAGCTCACCGGGTAGGAGCCAAGAGACCCAGTACTTC,CASSPGRSQETQYF
TRBV28,few,TRBJ1-4,NA,TGTGCCAGCAGTAGCGGGGAAAAACTGTTTTTT,CASSSGEKLFF
TRBV7-2,NA,TRBJ2-2,TRBD2,TGTGCCAGCAGCTTGGCTAGCGGCTACACCGGGGAGCTGTTTTTT,CASSLASGYTGELFF
TRBV6-5,NA,TRBJ1-1,TRBD1,TGTGCCAGCAGTTACCCCACAGGGGGTAACACTGAAGCTTTCTTT,CASSYPTGGNTEAFF
TRBV28,NA,TRBJ1-5,NA,TGTGCCAGCAGTTCCGGCACCGGGGGCAATCAGCCCCAGCATTTT,CASSSGTGGNQPQHF
TRBV2,NA,TRBJ1-6,NA,TGTGCCAGCACCGACGGGGTTTCCTATAATTCACCCCTCCACTTT,CASTDGVSYNSPLHF
TRBV3-1/TRBV3-2,NA,TRBJ1-2,TRBD1,TGTGCCAGCAGCCCTGGTAGGTGGACAGGAAAGGAGGGCTACACCTTC,CASSPGRWTGKEGYTF
TRBV4-3,NA,TRBJ2-6,TRBD2,TGCGCCAGCAGCCAAGATGGGACTAGCGGGATCGCTGGGGCCAACGTCCTGACTTTC,CASSQDGTSGIAGANVLTF
TRBV6-4,NA,TRBJ2-5,TRBD1,TGTGCCAGCAATAACACGATGGACAGGGGGGGGCCGTACCAAGAGACCCAGTACTTC,CASNNTMDRGGPYQETQYF
TRBV19,NA,TRBJ1-1,NA,TGTGCCAGTACCACAACAGGGAACACTGAAGCTTTCTTT,CASTTTGNTEAFF
TRBV27,NA,TRBJ2-7,NA,TGTGCCAGCAGTCCTTCGACTAGACCCTACGAGCAGTACTTC,CASSPSTRPYEQYF
TRBV5-5,NA,TRBJ1-3,NA,TGTGCCAGCAGCATGACTCTCCAGGGAAGTGGAAACACCATATATTTT,CASSMTLQGSGNTIYF
TRBV5-1,NA,TRBJ2-1,NA,TGCGCCAGCAGCCTTACAACATTACAGGGAAGGAATGAGCAGTTCTTC,CASSLTTLQGRNEQFF
TRBV11-2,NA,TRBJ2-5,NA,TGTGCCAGCAGCTTCAGGAGGACAGAGACCCAGTACTTC,CASSFRRTETQYF
TRBV19,NA,TRBJ1-2,NA,TGTGCCAGTAGTATTAGGAGTCATGGCTACACCTTC,CASSIRSHGYTF
TRBV7-3,few,TRBJ2-3,NA,TGTGCCAGCAGCCCTCGTCCGGACTGGAGAGGAGATACGCAGTATTTT,CASSPRPDWRGDTQYF
TRBV24-1,NA,TRBJ1-2,NA,TGTGCCACCAGTGATTCTTCGGTAAATGGCTACACCTTC,CATSDSSVNGYTF
TRBV11-2,NA,TRBJ2-7,TRBD1,TGTGCCAGCAGCCCATCCGGACAGGGAGGTTACGAGCAGTACTTC,CASSPSGQGGYEQYF
TRBV9,once,TRBJ2-1,TRBD2,TGTGCCAGCAGCGTAGCTACTAATAAGCGGGGGACCTACAATGAGCAGTTCTTC,CASSVATNKRGTYNEQFF
TRBV27,NA,TRBJ2-3,NA,TGTGCCAGCAGTTTAGAATTAACAGGGAGAGATACGCAGTATTTT,CASSLELTGRDTQYF
TRBV28,NA,TRBJ1-3,NA,TGTGCCAGCAGTTTACCCCCCGGGATACGGTCTGGAAACACCATATATTTT,CASSLPPGIRSGNTIYF
TRBV6-5,NA,TRBJ1-5,NA,TGTGCCAGCAGTTGGGAGTTCAATCAGCCCCAGCATTTT,CASSWEFNQPQHF